The 25 T cell receptor beta chains reported below all come from one sample, sequenced in a study of naive and memory T cell subsets. Study-level findings and limits: A few larger clonotypes appeared in naive repertoires, especially CD8, possibly memory cells re-expressing CD45RA.

The antigens these receptors bind are not known. Both TRBC1 and TRBC2 were covered by a beta constant-region primer of two equimolar oligonucleotides. Ligated cDNA was amplified by four rounds of PCR with nested alpha and beta constant-region primers and SP2. TCRdb reprocessed the UMI-ligation and nested PCR reads with MiXCR, giving one entry per CDR3 protein. The sample contains roughly 100,000 distinct CDR3 sequences, around 13% of which appear only once. The sequenced sample consisted of naive CD8+ T cells from blood. All receptors come from a human donor in good health.

This clonotype has a handful of counts. This chain links TRBV29-1 with TRBJ2-1; D call uncertain. The CDR3 runs to 13 residues. Per germline, CDR1 SQVTM and CDR2 ANQGSEA. V was trimmed by 4 bases and J by 5 bases, leaving 12 bases between them. CDR3 loop: CSVVSSENNEQFF. The CDR3 DNA reads TGCAGCGTTGTATCATCAGAGAACAATGAGCAGTTCTTC.

The chain links TRBV28 to TRBJ1-4; no clear D. Germline CDR1 reads MDHEN; CDR2 reads SYDVKM. V lost 3 bases to trimming and J lost 8 bases, with 10 bases between them. The CDR3 has 13 amino acids. The DNA for the CDR3 is TGTGCCAGCAGTTTGGGAGGGAACGAAAAACTGTTTTTT. Amino acids: CASSLGGNEKLFF.

The chain joins TRBV4-3 to TRBJ2-1; D may be TRBD2 (5 bases). There are 18 residues in the CDR3. V was cut by 0 bases and J by 1 base, with 16 bases left in between. The germline CDR1 and CDR2 sequences are LGHNA and YSLEER. The CDR3 loop is CASSQELPSGRSYNEQFF. For the CDR3, the DNA is TGCGCCAGCAGCCAAGAACTTCCCAGCGGACGTTCCTACAATGAGCAGTTCTTC.

This clonotype has more than one count but fewer than ten. The chain carries TRBV7-2 and TRBJ2-3, with 7 bases that match TRBD2. The CDR3 is 14 residues long. Germline V gene sequence: CDR1 SGHTA, CDR2 FQGNSA. The junction had 2 bases not matched to a gene; V was cut back by 4 bases and J by 1 base. This CDR3 reads CASSWAGGTDTQYF. For the CDR3, the DNA is TGTGCCAGCAGCTGGGCGGGGGGCACAGATACGCAGTATTTT.

This clonotype has only a few counts. The DNA of the CDR3 is TGTGCCAGCAGCCTGGGACTAGCGGCGGAGACCCAGTACTTC. Translation: CASSLGLAAETQYF. The gene calls are TRBV7-2 and TRBJ2-5, with 11 bases lining up with TRBD2. CDR3 length: 14 amino acids. V lost 5 bases and J lost 5; bases outside the gene matches: 4. Per the germline V gene, CDR1 is SGHTA and CDR2 is FQGNSA.

The chain carries TRBV29-1 and TRBJ2-7; no definite D call. V lost 5 bases to trimming and J lost 2 bases, with 10 bases between them. Germline-derived CDR1 and CDR2 are SQVTM and ANQGSEA. The length of the CDR3 is 12 residues. The DNA of the CDR3 is TGCAGCGTTTGGGCAGACCCCTACGAGCAGTACTTC. Its translation: CSVWADPYEQYF.

The CDR3 sequence is CAWDIGAWTEAFF. CDR3 nucleotides: TGTGCCTGGGATATTGGGGCCTGGACTGAAGCTTTCTTT. The rearrangement joins TRBV30 to TRBJ1-1, with a weak D call TRBD1 (5 bases). V shed 5 bases and J shed 5 bases, with 15 bases lying between them. The CDR3 length is 13 residues. Germline-derived CDR1 and CDR2 are GTSNPN and SVGIG (reference sequence).

The sample holds many counts of this clonotype. The rearrangement uses TRBV6-5 and TRBJ1-1; possibly TRBD1 for D (6 bases). The V and J ends lost 2 bases and 4 bases respectively, with 11 bases between them. CDR1 MNHEY and CDR2 SVGAGI come from the germline V gene. The CDR3 runs 14 residues. The CDR3 protein is CASSYTQGGTEAFF. As DNA, the CDR3 is TGTGCCAGCAGTTACACACAGGGAGGCACTGAAGCTTTCTTT.

The chain combines TRBV7-9 with TRBJ1-1; D is unclear. This CDR3 is built from 12 residues. Germline loops: CDR1 SEHNR, CDR2 FQNEAQ (reference sequence). The V end lost 9 bases, the J end lost 12 bases, and 20 bases lay between the germline ends. The CDR3 nucleotides are TGTGCCAGTACGACGGCTAGCTACCAGTCTTTCTTT. Its translation: CASTTASYQSFF.

This clonotype has just a few counts. The chain carries TRBV7-6 and TRBJ2-1, with D possibly being TRBD1 (6 bases). CDR1 and CDR2 from the germline V gene are SGHVS and FNYEAQ. This CDR3 is built from 15 residues. Trimming shortened V by 1 base and J by 3 bases, and 10 bases separated the two germline ends. The CDR3 bases are TGTGCCAGCAGCTTAGGGACAGCGATCTACAATGAGCAGTTCTTC. Translating gives CASSLGTAIYNEQFF.

This clonotype was found a few times. The chain has TRBV5-5 and TRBJ2-7, with 7 bases that match TRBD1. The CDR3 spans 15 residues. Germline V gene sequence: CDR1 SGHKS, CDR2 YYEKEE (reference sequence). Trimming cost V 4 bases and J 7 bases; bases outside gene matches: 14. CDR3 residues: CASSPGQRTILEQYF. The DNA of the CDR3 is TGTGCCAGCAGCCCGGGACAGAGAACAATCCTGGAGCAGTACTTC. The full variable domain, its missing parts supplied by reference TRBV5-5 and TRBJ2-7, is DAGVTQSPTHLIKTRGQQVTLRCSPISGHKSVSWYQQVLGQGPQFIFQYYEKEERGRGNFPDRFSARQFPNYSSELNVNALLLGDSALYLCASSPGQRTILEQYFGPGTRLTVT.

This clonotype was observed once. One end of the junction is discordant with germline, which a read error may explain. The rearrangement joins TRBV7-9 to TRBJ2-7, with D possibly being TRBD2 (6 bases). The V gene's germline CDR1 is SEHNR and CDR2 FQNEAQ (reference sequence). CDR3 length: 14 amino acids. CDR3 DNA sequence: TGTGCCAGCAGCTTAGGGCCCCGGAGGGGCGAGCAGCACTTC. It yields the protein CASSLGPRRGEQHF.

This clonotype was counted at least ten times. The chain couples TRBV20-1 to TRBJ1-6; D is perhaps TRBD1 (5 bases). The germline CDR1 and CDR2 sequences are DFQATT and SNEGSKA (reference sequence). The V end was cut by 0 bases, the J end by 7 bases, with 22 bases between. CDR3 length: 18 residues. The CDR3 sequence: CSAREDFPGPRHNSPLHF. As DNA, the CDR3 is TGCAGTGCTAGAGAAGACTTCCCAGGGCCTCGGCACAATTCACCCCTCCACTTT.

V is TRBV20-1 and J is TRBJ2-1; D unclear. Trimming removed 1 base from V and 4 bases from J, with 8 bases in between. Germline V CDR1 and CDR2: DFQATT, SNEGSKA (reference sequence). There are 13 residues in the CDR3. CDR3 sequence reads: CSARVSTYNEQFF. The CDR3 region has the DNA TGCAGTGCTAGAGTTTCAACTTACAATGAGCAGTTCTTC.

The V call is TRBV5-1, the J call TRBJ2-5; 9 nucleotides match TRBD2. Germline values: CDR1 SGHRS, CDR2 YFSETQ. This CDR3 spans 15 amino acids. Unmatched junction bases numbered 8, after V lost 3 bases and J lost 5 bases. The DNA for the CDR3 is TGCGCCAGCAGCTCAGTAGCGGGAGCCCCGGAGACCCAGTACTTC. It is translated as CASSSVAGAPETQYF.

This chain uses TRBV5-6 with TRBJ1-4; tentative D call: TRBD1 (6 bases). Trimming took 4 bases from V and 5 from J, leaving 15 bases between them. The CDR3 covers 15 residues. In germline, CDR1 is SGHDT, CDR2 YYEEEE. CDR3 protein: CASSKFGQPNEKLFF. CDR3 DNA sequence: TGTGCCAGCAGCAAATTCGGACAGCCCAATGAAAAACTGTTTTTT.

The gene calls are TRBV4-2 and TRBJ2-7, with TRBD1 matching 8 bases. This CDR3 comprises 13 residues. The V gene's germline CDR1 is LGHNA and CDR2 YNFKEQ. V lost 2 bases, J lost 6 bases, and 3 bases stayed unmatched. The DNA for the CDR3 is TGTGCCAGCAGCCAATTGACAGGGGTCGAGCAGTACTTC. Its protein is CASSQLTGVEQYF.

This clonotype has only a few counts. The CDR3 spells CASNSQGTEAFF. In DNA, the CDR3 is TGTGCCAGCAACTCACAGGGGACTGAAGCTTTCTTT. This chain uses TRBV27 with TRBJ1-1, with 7 bases that match TRBD1. V lost 7 bases to trimming and J lost 5 bases; unmatched junction nucleotides: 4. Germline CDR1 and CDR2: MNHEY and SMNVEV (reference sequence). This CDR3 is built from 12 residues.

This clonotype has a single count. The chain joins TRBV6-5 to TRBJ1-2; tentative D call: TRBD1 (6 bases). The germline V gene encodes CDR1 MNHEY and CDR2 SVGAGI. Trimming left V 0 bases short and J 7 bases short, with 21 bases between. The length of the CDR3 is 17 residues. CDR3 sequence reads: CASSYSPGGRSAGGYTF. The CDR3 DNA reads as TGTGCCAGCAGTTACTCTCCGGGGGGCAGATCCGCTGGTGGCTACACCTTC.

V and J are TRBV28 and TRBJ2-5; D is uncertain. Trimming pared 3 bases from V and 2 bases from J, leaving 13 bases between. The CDR3 sequence is 15 residues long. The germline V gene has CDR1 MDHEN and CDR2 SYDVKM. The CDR3 loop is CASSLVDHPQETQYF. As DNA, the CDR3 is TGTGCCAGCAGTTTGGTGGACCACCCTCAAGAGACCCAGTACTTC.

The rearrangement uses TRBV29-1 and TRBJ1-1; D uncertain. CDR1 SQVTM and CDR2 ANQGSEA come from the germline V gene. V was trimmed by 7 bases and J by 5 bases, leaving 20 bases between them. This CDR3 has 14 residues. CDR3 nucleotides: TGCAGCGCAACAACCCCGAGACAATTAACTGAAGCTTTCTTT. Its translation is CSATTPRQLTEAFF.

The V gene is TRBV20-1, the J gene TRBJ2-1; D uncertain. V was clipped by 3 bases and J by 1 base, with 10 bases between them. Germline CDR1 is DFQATT and CDR2 is SNEGSKA (reference sequence). This CDR3 has 14 residues. The CDR3 DNA sequence: TGCAGTGCTAGGGACGGGTTATCCTACAATGAGCAGTTCTTC. Protein sequence: CSARDGLSYNEQFF.

This clonotype has just a few counts. The genes are TRBV24-1 and TRBJ1-1; D remains unclear. CDR3 length: 13 amino acids. Germline V gene lookup returns CDR1 KGHDR and CDR2 SFDVKD. Trimming removed 4 bases from V and 0 bases from J, with 5 bases in between. The CDR3 DNA is TGTGCCACCAGTGAACCGGTGAACACTGAAGCTTTCTTT. Translating it yields CATSEPVNTEAFF.

This clonotype was picked up many times. This chain connects TRBV27 to TRBJ2-3, with D hard to call. The CDR3 covers 13 residues. Trimming removed 0 bases at V and 2 bases at J, with 3 bases between. Germline CDR1 and CDR2: MNHEY and SMNVEV (reference sequence). This CDR3 is CASSLSSTDTQYF. CDR3 nucleotide sequence: TGTGCCAGCAGTTTATCCTCCACAGATACGCAGTATTTT.

This clonotype was detected only a few times. This chain uses TRBV29-1 with TRBJ2-1; tentatively, D is TRBD2 (6 bases). Germline V CDR1 and CDR2: SQVTM, ANQGSEA. This CDR3 is 13 amino acids long. The V end lost 7 bases, the J end lost 0 bases, and 10 bases lay between the germline ends. The CDR3, as DNA: TGCAGCGATAGCGGAAGCTCCTACAATGAGCAGTTCTTC. It yields the protein CSDSGSSYNEQFF.